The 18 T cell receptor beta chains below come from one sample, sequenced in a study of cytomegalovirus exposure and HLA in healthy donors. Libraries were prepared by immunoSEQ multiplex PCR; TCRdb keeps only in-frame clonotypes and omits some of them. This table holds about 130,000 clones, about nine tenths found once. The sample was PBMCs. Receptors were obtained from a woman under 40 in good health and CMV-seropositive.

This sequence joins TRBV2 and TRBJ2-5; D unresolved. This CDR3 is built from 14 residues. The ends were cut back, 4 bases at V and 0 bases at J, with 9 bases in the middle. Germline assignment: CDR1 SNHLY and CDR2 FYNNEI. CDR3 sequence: CASSVRRNQETQYF. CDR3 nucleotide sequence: TGTGCCAGCAGTGTTCGGAGAAACCAAGAGACCCAGTACTTC.

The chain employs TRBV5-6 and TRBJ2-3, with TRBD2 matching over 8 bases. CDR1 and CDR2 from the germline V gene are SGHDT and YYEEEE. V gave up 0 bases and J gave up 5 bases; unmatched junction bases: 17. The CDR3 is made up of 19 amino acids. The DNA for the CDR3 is TGTGCCAGCAGCTTGGACCACGCGGGGGGTTCCACATTGGGAGATACGCAGTATTTT. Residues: CASSLDHAGGSTLGDTQYF. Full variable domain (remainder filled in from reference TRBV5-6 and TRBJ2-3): DAGVTQSPTHLIKTRGQQVTLRCSPKSGHDTVSWYQQALGQGPQFIFQYYEEEERQRGNFPDRFSGHQFPNYSSELNVNALLLGDSALYLCASSLDHAGGSTLGDTQYFGPGTRLTVL.

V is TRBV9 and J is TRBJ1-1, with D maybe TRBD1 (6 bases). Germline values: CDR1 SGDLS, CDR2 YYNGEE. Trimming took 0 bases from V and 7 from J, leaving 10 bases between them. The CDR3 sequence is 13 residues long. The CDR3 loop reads CASSVVGGDEAFF. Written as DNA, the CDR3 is TGTGCCAGCAGCGTAGTTGGGGGCGATGAAGCTTTCTTT.

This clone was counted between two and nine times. CDR3: CASSVPGQGSGLEKLFF. CDR3 DNA: TGTGCCAGCAGTGTCCCGGGACAGGGAAGTGGCTTGGAAAAACTGTTTTTT. The chain links TRBV6-1 to TRBJ1-4, with 9 bases lining up with TRBD1. J gave up 8 bases and V 4 bases, and 14 bases lay outside the gene matches. Germline V gives CDR1 MNHNS, CDR2 SASEGT. The CDR3 covers 17 residues.

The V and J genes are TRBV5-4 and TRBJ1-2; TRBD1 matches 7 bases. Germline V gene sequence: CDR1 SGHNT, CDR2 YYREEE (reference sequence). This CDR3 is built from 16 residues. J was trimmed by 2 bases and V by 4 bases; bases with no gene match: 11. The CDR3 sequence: CASSIGRTGQNYGYTF. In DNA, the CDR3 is TGTGCCAGCAGCATCGGAAGGACAGGCCAAAACTATGGCTACACCTTC.

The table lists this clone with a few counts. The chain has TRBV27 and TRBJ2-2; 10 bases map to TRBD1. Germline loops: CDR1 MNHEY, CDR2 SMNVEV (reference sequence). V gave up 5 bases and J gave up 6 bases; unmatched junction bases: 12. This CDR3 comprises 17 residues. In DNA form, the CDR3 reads TGTGCCAGCAGTCCACCGATCGACAGGGGGCCCCCCGGGGAGCTGTTTTTT. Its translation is CASSPPIDRGPPGELFF.

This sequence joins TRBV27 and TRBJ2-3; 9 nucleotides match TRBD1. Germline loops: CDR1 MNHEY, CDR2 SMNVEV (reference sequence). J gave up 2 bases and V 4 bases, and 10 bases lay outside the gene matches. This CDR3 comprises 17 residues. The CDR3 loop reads CASSSRDRARYTDTQYF. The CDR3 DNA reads TGTGCCAGCAGTTCTCGGGACAGGGCTAGGTACACAGATACGCAGTATTTT.

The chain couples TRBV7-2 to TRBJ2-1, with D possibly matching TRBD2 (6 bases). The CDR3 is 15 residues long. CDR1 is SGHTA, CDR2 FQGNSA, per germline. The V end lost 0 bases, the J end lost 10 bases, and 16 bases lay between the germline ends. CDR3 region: CASSLAGQVAGEQFF. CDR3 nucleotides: TGTGCCAGCAGCTTAGCGGGGCAGGTGGCGGGGGAGCAGTTCTTC.

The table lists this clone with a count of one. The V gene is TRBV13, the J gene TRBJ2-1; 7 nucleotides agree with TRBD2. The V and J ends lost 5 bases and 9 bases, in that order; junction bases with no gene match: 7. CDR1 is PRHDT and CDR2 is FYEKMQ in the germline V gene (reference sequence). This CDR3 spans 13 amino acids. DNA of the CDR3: TGTGCCAGCAGCCCCCAGCGGGACGTTGAGCAGTTCTTC. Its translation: CASSPQRDVEQFF. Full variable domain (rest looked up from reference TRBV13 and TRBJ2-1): AAGVIQSPRHLIKEKRETATLKCYPIPRHDTVYWYQQGPGQDPQFLISFYEKMQSDKGSIPDRFSAQQFSDYHSELNMSSLELGDSALYFCASSPQRDVEQFFGPGTRLTVL.

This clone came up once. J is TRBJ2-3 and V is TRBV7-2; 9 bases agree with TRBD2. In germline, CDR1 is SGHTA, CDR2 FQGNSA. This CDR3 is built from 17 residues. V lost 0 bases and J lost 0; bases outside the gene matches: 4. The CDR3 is CASSLAPLAGSTDTQYF. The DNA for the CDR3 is TGTGCCAGCAGCTTAGCCCCTCTAGCGGGAAGCACAGATACGCAGTATTTT.

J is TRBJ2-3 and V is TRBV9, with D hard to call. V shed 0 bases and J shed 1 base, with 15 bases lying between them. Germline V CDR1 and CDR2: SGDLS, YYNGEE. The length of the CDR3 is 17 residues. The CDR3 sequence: CASSVDPAASGTDTQYF. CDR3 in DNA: TGTGCCAGCAGCGTAGACCCAGCAGCGTCGGGCACAGATACGCAGTATTTT.

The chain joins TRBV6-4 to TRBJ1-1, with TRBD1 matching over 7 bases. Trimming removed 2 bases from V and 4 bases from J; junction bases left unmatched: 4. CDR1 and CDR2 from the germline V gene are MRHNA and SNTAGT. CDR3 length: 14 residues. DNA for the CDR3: TGTGCCAGCAGTGACGGTCCAGGGGGCACTGAAGCTTTCTTT. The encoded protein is CASSDGPGGTEAFF.

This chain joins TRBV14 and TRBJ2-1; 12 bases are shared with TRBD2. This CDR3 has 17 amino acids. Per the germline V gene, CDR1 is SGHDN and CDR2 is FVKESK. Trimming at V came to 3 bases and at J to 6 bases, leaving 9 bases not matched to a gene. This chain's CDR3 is CASSHTGLAGSPNEQFF. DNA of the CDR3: TGTGCCAGCAGCCACACCGGACTAGCGGGGTCTCCCAATGAGCAGTTCTTC.

The CDR3 reads CASSATQGPNYGYTF. The CDR3 coding sequence is TGTGCCAGCAGTGCGACCCAGGGCCCCAACTATGGCTACACCTTC. The J gene is TRBJ1-2, the V gene TRBV2, with a tentative D call TRBD1 (5 bases). V was shortened by 4 bases and J by 2 bases, with 14 bases between the two germline ends. Germline CDR1 and CDR2: SNHLY and FYNNEI. The CDR3 covers 15 residues.

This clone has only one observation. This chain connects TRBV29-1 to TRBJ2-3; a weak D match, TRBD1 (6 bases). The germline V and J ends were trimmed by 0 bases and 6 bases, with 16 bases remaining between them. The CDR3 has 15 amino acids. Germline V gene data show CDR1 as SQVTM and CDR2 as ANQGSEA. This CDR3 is CSVEDDGLRGDTQYF. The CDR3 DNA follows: TGCAGCGTTGAAGATGACGGGCTAAGGGGGGATACGCAGTATTTT.

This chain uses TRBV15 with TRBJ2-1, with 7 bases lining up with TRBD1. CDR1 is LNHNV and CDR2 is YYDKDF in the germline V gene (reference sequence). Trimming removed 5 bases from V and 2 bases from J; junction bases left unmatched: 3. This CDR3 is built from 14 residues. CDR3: CATSGQVPYNEQFF. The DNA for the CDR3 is TGTGCCACCAGCGGACAGGTGCCCTACAATGAGCAGTTCTTC.

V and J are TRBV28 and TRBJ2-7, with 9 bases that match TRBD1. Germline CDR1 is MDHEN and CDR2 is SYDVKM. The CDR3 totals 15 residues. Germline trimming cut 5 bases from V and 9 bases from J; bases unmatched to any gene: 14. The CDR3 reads CASSPPGQGWDRQYF. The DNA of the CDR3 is TGTGCCAGCAGTCCCCCGGGACAGGGCTGGGATCGGCAGTACTTC.

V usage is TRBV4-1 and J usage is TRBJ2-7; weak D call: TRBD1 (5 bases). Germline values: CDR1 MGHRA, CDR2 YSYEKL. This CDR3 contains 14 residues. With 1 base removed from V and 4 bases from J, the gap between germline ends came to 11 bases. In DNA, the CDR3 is TGCGCCAGCAGCCAAGGGCCAGGGCGGTACGAGCAGTACTTC. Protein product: CASSQGPGRYEQYF.